The 18 T cell receptor beta chains listed next were all sequenced from one sample in a study of blood T cell repertoires in COVID-19. Measured with immunoSEQ multiplex PCR; TCRdb has only the in-frame clones, and not every one. The data hold fewer than 450,000 clones, with roughly 91% observed a single time. Material: PBMCs or T cells enriched from blood (not recorded which). Receptors originate from a man aged 18 to 29 who had recovered from COVID-19.

The chain recombines TRBV2 with TRBJ1-4, with D unclear. Looked up from germline, CDR1 is SNHLY and CDR2 is FYNNEI. CDR3 size: 15 residues. Trimming took off 7 bases at V and 1 base at J, with 13 bases between the two ends. CDR3 sequence reads: CASTPLRGTNEKLFF. The CDR3, as DNA: TGTGCCAGCACCCCTTTACGGGGAACTAATGAAAAACTGTTTTTT. The full variable domain, its missing parts supplied by reference TRBV2 and TRBJ1-4, is EPEVTQTPSHQVTQMGQEVILRCVPISNHLYFYWYRQILGQKVEFLVSFYNNEISEKSEIFDDQFSVERPDGSNFTLKIRSTKLEDSAMYFCASTPLRGTNEKLFFGSGTQLSVL.

V is TRBV13 and J is TRBJ2-7; TRBD1 agrees at 9 bases. The CDR3 runs 14 residues. Per germline, CDR1 PRHDT and CDR2 FYEKMQ (reference sequence). J gave up 4 bases and V 4 bases, and 5 bases lay outside the gene matches. The CDR3 region is CASSSGTGRYEQYF. CDR3 nucleotides: TGTGCCAGCAGCTCCGGGACAGGGAGGTACGAGCAGTACTTC.

J is TRBJ1-4 and V is TRBV29-1; 7 bases fit TRBD1. The CDR3 runs to 15 residues. The germline V gene encodes CDR1 SQVTM and CDR2 ANQGSEA. The V gene end was trimmed by 4 bases and the J gene end by 0 bases; junction bases not matched to a gene: 5. The CDR3 loop is CSVGGDSTTNEKLFF. The CDR3 bases are TGCAGCGTTGGTGGGGACAGCACAACTAATGAAAAACTGTTTTTT.

CDR3 nucleotide sequence: TGTGCCAGCACCGAGAGAAGACAGGGCACTGAGCAGTTCTTC. Amino acid sequence: CASTERRQGTEQFF. The genes are TRBV2 and TRBJ2-1; 7 bases align to TRBD1. Germline trimming cut 7 bases from V and 9 bases from J; bases unmatched to any gene: 12. Germline V gene data show CDR1 as SNHLY and CDR2 as FYNNEI. This CDR3 contains 14 residues.

V and J are TRBV19 and TRBJ1-5; D is undetermined. The V gene lost 8 bases and the J gene lost 4 bases, with 3 bases spanning the gap. Per the germline V gene, CDR1 is LNHDA and CDR2 is SQIVND (reference sequence). There are 10 residues in the CDR3. The CDR3 here is CASSNQPQHF. CDR3 sequence (DNA): TGTGCCAGTTCTAATCAGCCCCAGCATTTT.

The V call is TRBV3-1 (or the pseudogene TRBV3-2), the J call TRBJ1-4, with a tentative D call TRBD1 (5 bases). The germline V and J ends were trimmed by 0 bases and 3 bases, with 17 bases remaining between them. Germline V CDR1 and CDR2: LGHDT, YNNKEL (reference sequence). This CDR3 is 18 amino acids long. The CDR3, as DNA: TGTGCCAGCAGCCAAGATCGGGGGAAGGATGCGGCTAATGAAAAACTGTTTTTT. Translated, it gives CASSQDRGKDAANEKLFF.

This clone showed up just a few times. This chain uses TRBV7-2 with TRBJ1-5; 10 positions match TRBD1. The CDR3 is 16 residues long. CDR1 is SGHTA, CDR2 FQGNSA, per germline. The junction had 5 bases not matched to a gene; V was cut back by 0 bases and J by 6 bases. The CDR3 region is CASSLAEGQGTQPQHF. As DNA, the CDR3 is TGTGCCAGCAGCTTAGCTGAGGGACAGGGGACTCAGCCCCAGCATTTT.

For this clone: Other DNA sequences in the sample encode the same CDR3. The chain joins TRBV19 to TRBJ1-5; 7 bases line up with TRBD1. The germline V gene encodes CDR1 LNHDA and CDR2 SQIVND (reference sequence). J lost 7 bases, V lost 6 bases, and 6 bases had no gene match. The CDR3 is made up of 13 amino acids. CDR3 sequence (DNA): TGTGCCAGTAGCGACAGGGTTGGGCAGCCCCAGCATTTT. Protein product: CASSDRVGQPQHF.

The chain is built from TRBV7-2 and TRBJ1-1; the D is unclear. The germline gives CDR1 SGHTA, CDR2 FQGNSA. The CDR3 covers 15 residues. Trimming shortened V by 5 bases and J by 5 bases, and 18 bases separated the two germline ends. Written as DNA, the CDR3 is TGTGCCAGCAGCCGCAATGTAGGACTTTCAACTGAAGCTTTCTTT. This encodes CASSRNVGLSTEAFF.

The chain couples TRBV19 to TRBJ2-2; a weak D match, TRBD2 (5 bases). V gave up 3 bases and J gave up 7 bases, with 15 bases separating them. Germline-derived CDR1 and CDR2 are LNHDA and SQIVND (reference sequence). The CDR3 runs to 15 residues. CDR3 sequence: CASSMAQTKFGELFF. In nucleotides, the CDR3 is TGTGCCAGTAGTATGGCACAGACTAAATTCGGGGAGCTGTTTTTT.

The chain joins TRBV19 to TRBJ1-5; D is possibly TRBD1 (5 bases). CDR1 is LNHDA, CDR2 SQIVND, per germline (reference sequence). The CDR3 is 14 residues long. V was shortened by 4 bases and J by 7 bases, with 14 bases between the two germline ends. The chain's CDR3 is CASSTGLISQPQHF. The CDR3 bases are TGTGCCAGTAGTACGGGACTCATAAGCCAGCCCCAGCATTTT.

V is TRBV2 and J is TRBJ1-1; D gene unclear. The CDR3 is 11 residues long. Trimming stripped 4 bases from V and 7 bases from J, with 7 bases between. From germline, CDR1 is SNHLY and CDR2 FYNNEI. Here the CDR3 DNA reads TGTGCCAGCAGTGTTTACAGTGAAGCTTTCTTT. It translates to CASSVYSEAFF.

CDR3 residues: CASSLEGRGRGGYTF. For the CDR3, the DNA is TGTGCCAGCAGCTTAGAGGGCAGGGGGCGCGGTGGCTACACCTTC. The chain has TRBV11-2 and TRBJ1-2, with 8 positions matching TRBD1. The V gene end was trimmed by 0 bases and the J gene end by 7 bases; junction bases not matched to a gene: 7. Germline V gene data show CDR1 as SGHAT and CDR2 as FQNNGV. The length of the CDR3 is 15 residues. The complete variable domain, with remaining parts taken from reference TRBV11-2 and TRBJ1-2, reads EAGVAQSPRYKIIEKRQSVAFWCNPISGHATLYWYQQILGQGPKLLIQFQNNGVVDDSQLPKDRFSAERLKGVDSTLKIQPAKLEDSAVYLCASSLEGRGRGGYTFGSGTRLTVV.

This rearrangement joins TRBV5-8 to TRBJ1-6; tentative D call: TRBD1 (5 bases). The V end was cut by 0 bases, the J end by 7 bases, with 14 bases between. The CDR3 covers 16 residues. Looked up from germline, CDR1 is SGHTS and CDR2 is YDEGEE. This CDR3 is CASSLARNSGNSPLHF. CDR3 DNA sequence: TGTGCCAGCAGCTTGGCGCGAAATTCAGGGAATTCACCCCTCCACTTT.

This clone is a singleton in its sample. The rearrangement joins TRBV7-3 to TRBJ2-3, with D tentatively TRBD1 (5 bases). V lost 1 base and J 4 bases, leaving 6 bases between the germline ends. Germline V gene sequence: CDR1 SGHTA, CDR2 FQGTGA. This CDR3 is built from 13 residues. The CDR3 sequence is CASSLKGSDTQYF. CDR3 nucleotides: TGTGCCAGCAGCTTAAAGGGGTCAGATACGCAGTATTTT.

This clone has just one count. This sequence joins TRBV18 and TRBJ1-3; tentative D call: TRBD1 (5 bases). The CDR3 is 18 amino acids. Germline V CDR1 and CDR2: KGHSH, LQKENI. Trimming shortened V by 3 bases and J by 4 bases, and 22 bases separated the two germline ends. CDR3 DNA: TGTGCCAGCTCACCCAAGTCCACCAGTTGGGACTCAGGAAACACCATATATTTT. Its translation: CASSPKSTSWDSGNTIYF.

V usage is TRBV20-1 and J usage is TRBJ1-1; D unresolved. Deletions cut 6 bases from V and 5 bases from J, with 10 bases between. The length of the CDR3 is 11 residues. Germline V gene lookup returns CDR1 DFQATT and CDR2 SNEGSKA (reference sequence). The DNA of the CDR3 is TGCAGTGCCCTACCTATTACTGAAGCTTTCTTT. As protein: CSALPITEAFF.

This clone was seen a handful of times. The CDR3 DNA reads as TGTGCCAGCTCACCAGGGGGGGCCAATGAGCAGTTCTTC. As protein: CASSPGGANEQFF. This chain links TRBV18 with TRBJ2-1; the D gene is possibly TRBD2 (7 bases). V dropped 2 bases and J dropped 6 bases, with 8 bases sitting between them. The CDR3 runs 13 residues. The germline CDR1 and CDR2 sequences are KGHSH and LQKENI.